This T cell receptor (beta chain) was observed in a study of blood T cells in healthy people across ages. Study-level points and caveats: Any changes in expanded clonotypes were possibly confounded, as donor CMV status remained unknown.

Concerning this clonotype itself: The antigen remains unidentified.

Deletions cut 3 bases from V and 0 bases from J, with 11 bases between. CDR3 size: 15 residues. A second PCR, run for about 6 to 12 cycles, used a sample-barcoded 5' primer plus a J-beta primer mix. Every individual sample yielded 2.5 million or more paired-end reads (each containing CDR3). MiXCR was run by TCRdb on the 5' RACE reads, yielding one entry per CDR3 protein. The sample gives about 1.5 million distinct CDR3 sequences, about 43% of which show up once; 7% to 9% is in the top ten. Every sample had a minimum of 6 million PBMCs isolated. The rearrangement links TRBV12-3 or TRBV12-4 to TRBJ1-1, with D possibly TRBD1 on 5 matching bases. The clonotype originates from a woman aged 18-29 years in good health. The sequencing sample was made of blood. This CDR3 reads CASSFRPGVNTEAFF. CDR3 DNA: TGTGCCAGCAGTTTCCGTCCGGGGGTGAACACTGAAGCTTTCTTT.